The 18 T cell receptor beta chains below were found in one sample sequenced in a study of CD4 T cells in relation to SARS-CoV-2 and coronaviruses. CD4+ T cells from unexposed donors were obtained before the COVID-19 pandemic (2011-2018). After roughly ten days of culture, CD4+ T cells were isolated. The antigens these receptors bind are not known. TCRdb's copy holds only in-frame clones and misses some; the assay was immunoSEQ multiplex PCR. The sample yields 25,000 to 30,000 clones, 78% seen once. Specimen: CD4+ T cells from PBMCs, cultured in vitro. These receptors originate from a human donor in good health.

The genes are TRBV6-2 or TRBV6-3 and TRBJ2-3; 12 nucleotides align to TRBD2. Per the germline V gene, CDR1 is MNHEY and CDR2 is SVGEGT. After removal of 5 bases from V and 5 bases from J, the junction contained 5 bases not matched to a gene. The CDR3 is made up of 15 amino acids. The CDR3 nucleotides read TGTGCCAGCAGTCAAACTAGCGGGAGGAGAGATACGCAGTATTTT. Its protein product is CASSQTSGRRDTQYF.

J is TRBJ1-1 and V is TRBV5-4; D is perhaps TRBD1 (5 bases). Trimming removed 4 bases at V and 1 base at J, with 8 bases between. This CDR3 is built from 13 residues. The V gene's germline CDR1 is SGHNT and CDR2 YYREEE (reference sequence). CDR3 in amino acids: CASSRTGNTEAFF. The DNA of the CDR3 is TGTGCCAGCAGCAGAACAGGGAACACTGAAGCTTTCTTT. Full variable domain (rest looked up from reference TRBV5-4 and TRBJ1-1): ETGVTQSPTHLIKTRGQQVTLRCSSQSGHNTVSWYQQALGQGPQFIFQYYREEENGRGNFPPRFSGLQFPNYSSELNVNALELDDSALYLCASSRTGNTEAFFGQGTRLTVV.

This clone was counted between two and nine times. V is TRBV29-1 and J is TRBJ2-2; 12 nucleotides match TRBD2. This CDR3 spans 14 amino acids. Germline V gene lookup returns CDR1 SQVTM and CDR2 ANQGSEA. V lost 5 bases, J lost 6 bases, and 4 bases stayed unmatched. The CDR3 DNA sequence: TGCAGCGTTTCCCGACTAGCGGGAGCCGGGGAGCTGTTTTTT. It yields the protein CSVSRLAGAGELFF.

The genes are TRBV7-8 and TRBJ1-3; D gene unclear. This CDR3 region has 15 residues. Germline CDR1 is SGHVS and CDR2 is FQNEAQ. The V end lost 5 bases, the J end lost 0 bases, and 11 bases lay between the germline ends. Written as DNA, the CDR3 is TGTGCCAGCAGCCTCGACCCCTTCTCTGGAAACACCATATATTTT. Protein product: CASSLDPFSGNTIYF.

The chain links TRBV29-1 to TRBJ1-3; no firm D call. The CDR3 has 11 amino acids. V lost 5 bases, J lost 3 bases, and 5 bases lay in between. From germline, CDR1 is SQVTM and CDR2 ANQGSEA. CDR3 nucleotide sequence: TGCAGCGTTCTGGTTGGAAACACCATATATTTT. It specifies CSVLVGNTIYF.

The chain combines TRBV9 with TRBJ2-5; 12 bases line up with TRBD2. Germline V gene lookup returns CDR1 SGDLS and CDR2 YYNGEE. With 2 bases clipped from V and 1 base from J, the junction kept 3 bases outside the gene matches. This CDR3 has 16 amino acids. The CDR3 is CASSVTSGRPQETQYF. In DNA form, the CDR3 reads TGTGCCAGCAGCGTCACTAGCGGGAGGCCCCAAGAGACCCAGTACTTC.

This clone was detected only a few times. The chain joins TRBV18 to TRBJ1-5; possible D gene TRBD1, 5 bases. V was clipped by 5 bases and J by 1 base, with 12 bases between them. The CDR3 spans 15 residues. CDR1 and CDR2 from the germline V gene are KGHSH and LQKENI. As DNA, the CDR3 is TGTGCCAGCTCAGCCGACAGTTCGAGCAATCAGCCCCAGCATTTT. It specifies CASSADSSSNQPQHF. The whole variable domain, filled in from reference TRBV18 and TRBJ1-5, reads NAGVMQNPRHLVRRRGQEARLRCSPMKGHSHVYWYRQLPEEGLKFMVYLQKENIIDESGMPKERFSAEFPKEGPSILRIQQVVRGDSAAYFCASSADSSSNQPQHFGDGTRLSIL.

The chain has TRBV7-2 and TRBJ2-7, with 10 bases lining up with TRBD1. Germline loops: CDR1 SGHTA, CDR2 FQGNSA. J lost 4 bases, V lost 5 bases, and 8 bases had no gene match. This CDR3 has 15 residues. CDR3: CASSRQGASSYEQYF. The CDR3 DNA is TGTGCCAGCAGCAGACAGGGGGCGTCTTCGTACGAGCAGTACTTC. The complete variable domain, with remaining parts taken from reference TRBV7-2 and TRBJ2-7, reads GAGVSQSPSNKVTEKGKDVELRCDPISGHTALYWYRQSLGQGLEFLIYFQGNSAPDKSGLPSDRFSAERTGGSVSTLTIQRTQQEDSAVYLCASSRQGASSYEQYFGPGTRLTVT.

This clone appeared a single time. CDR3 protein: CASSAGAREGTQYF. For the CDR3, the DNA is TGTGCCAGTAGTGCCGGGGCCCGCGAGGGGACCCAGTACTTC. The chain is built from TRBV19 and TRBJ2-5; D possibly matches TRBD1 or TRBD2 (5 bases each). Germline lookup yields CDR1 LNHDA and CDR2 SQIVND (reference sequence). The ends were cut back, 5 bases at V and 7 bases at J, with 17 bases in the middle. The CDR3 has 14 residues.

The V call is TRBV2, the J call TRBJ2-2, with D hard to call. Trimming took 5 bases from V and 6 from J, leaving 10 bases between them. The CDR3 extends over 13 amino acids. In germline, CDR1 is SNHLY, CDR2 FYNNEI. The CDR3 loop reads CASSNDGSGELFF. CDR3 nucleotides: TGTGCCAGCAGTAACGACGGATCCGGGGAGCTGTTTTTT.

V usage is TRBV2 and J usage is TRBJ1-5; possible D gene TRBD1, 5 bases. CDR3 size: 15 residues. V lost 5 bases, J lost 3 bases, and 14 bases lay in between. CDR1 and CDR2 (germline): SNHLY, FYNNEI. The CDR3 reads CASSPGQLSNQPQHF. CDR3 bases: TGTGCCAGCAGTCCCGGACAACTTTCCAATCAGCCCCAGCATTTT. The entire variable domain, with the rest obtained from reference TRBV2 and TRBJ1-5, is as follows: EPEVTQTPSHQVTQMGQEVILRCVPISNHLYFYWYRQILGQKVEFLVSFYNNEISEKSEIFDDQFSVERPDGSNFTLKIRSTKLEDSAMYFCASSPGQLSNQPQHFGDGTRLSIL.

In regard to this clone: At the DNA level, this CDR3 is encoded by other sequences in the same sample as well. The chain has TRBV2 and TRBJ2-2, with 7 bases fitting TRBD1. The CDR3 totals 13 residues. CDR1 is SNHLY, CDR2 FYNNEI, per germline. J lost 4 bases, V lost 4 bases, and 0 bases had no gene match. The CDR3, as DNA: TGTGCCAGCAGTGGACAGGGCACCGGGGAGCTGTTTTTT. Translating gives CASSGQGTGELFF.

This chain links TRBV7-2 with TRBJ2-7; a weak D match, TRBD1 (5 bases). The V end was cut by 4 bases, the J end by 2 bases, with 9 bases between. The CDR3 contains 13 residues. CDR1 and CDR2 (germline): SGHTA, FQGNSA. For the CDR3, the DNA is TGTGCCAGCAGCTCCCGCAGGGCCTACGAGCAGTACTTC. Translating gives CASSSRRAYEQYF.

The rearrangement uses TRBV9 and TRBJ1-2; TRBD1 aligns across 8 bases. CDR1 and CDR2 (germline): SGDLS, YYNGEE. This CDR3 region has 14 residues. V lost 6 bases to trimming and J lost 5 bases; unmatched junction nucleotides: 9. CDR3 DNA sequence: TGTGCCAGCACCCCACTCGACAGGGGATATGGCTACACCTTC. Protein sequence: CASTPLDRGYGYTF.

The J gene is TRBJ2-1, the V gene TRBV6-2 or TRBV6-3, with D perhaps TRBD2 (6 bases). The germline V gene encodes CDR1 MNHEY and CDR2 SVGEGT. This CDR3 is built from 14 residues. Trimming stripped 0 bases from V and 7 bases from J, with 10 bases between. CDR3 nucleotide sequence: TGTGCCAGCAGTTACTCGAAGAGCGGGAATGAGCAGTTCTTC. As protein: CASSYSKSGNEQFF.

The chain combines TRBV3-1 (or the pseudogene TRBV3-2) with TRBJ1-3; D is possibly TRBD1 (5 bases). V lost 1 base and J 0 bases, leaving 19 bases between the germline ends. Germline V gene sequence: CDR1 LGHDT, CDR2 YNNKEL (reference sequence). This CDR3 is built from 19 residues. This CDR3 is CASSQVVQEVGYSGNTIYF. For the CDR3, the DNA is TGTGCCAGCAGCCAAGTCGTACAGGAAGTAGGGTACTCTGGAAACACCATATATTTT.

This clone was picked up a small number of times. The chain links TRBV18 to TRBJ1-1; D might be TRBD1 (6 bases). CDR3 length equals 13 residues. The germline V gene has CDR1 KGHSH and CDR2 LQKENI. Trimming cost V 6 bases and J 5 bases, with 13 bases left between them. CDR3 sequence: CASSQRGGTEAFF. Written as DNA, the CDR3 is TGTGCCAGCTCGCAAAGAGGGGGGACTGAAGCTTTCTTT.

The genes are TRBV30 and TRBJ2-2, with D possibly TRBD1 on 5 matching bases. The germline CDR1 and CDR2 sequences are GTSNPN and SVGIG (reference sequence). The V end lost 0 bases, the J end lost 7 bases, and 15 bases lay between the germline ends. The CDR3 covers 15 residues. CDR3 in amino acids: CAWSVLSRGGGELFF. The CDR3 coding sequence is TGTGCCTGGAGTGTACTTAGTAGGGGTGGCGGGGAGCTGTTTTTT.